Each of the 26 T cell receptor beta chains below was sequenced from the same sample in a study of immune evolution from preneoplasia to lung adenocarcinoma. The data were produced by immunoSEQ multiplex PCR, yet TCRdb's version contains in-frame clones alone and is incomplete. The table includes fewer than 12,000 clones, around four fifths detected once. Sample: FFPE minimally invasive lung adenocarcinoma tissue. Receptor source: a person aged 65 to 85 with lung adenocarcinoma.

The rearrangement uses TRBV28 and TRBJ2-3; 7 positions agree with TRBD1. J lost 3 bases, V lost 6 bases, and 9 bases had no gene match. The germline V gene encodes CDR1 MDHEN and CDR2 SYDVKM. The CDR3 totals 15 residues. CDR3 in DNA: TGTGCCAGCAGCCAGGTGCAGGGGGTTACAGATACGCAGTATTTT. Encoded protein: CASSQVQGVTDTQYF.

V is TRBV6-1 and J is TRBJ2-5, with a possible D match to TRBD1 (5 bases). Germline V gene sequence: CDR1 MNHNS, CDR2 SASEGT. This CDR3 region has 14 residues. V gave up 2 bases and J gave up 5 bases, with 12 bases separating them. The CDR3 loop reads CASSELGPRETQYF. The CDR3 DNA follows: TGTGCCAGCAGTGAATTGGGGCCCCGGGAGACCCAGTACTTC.

This chain links TRBV5-8 with TRBJ2-7; D gene unclear. The CDR3 length is 13 residues. The V gene's germline CDR1 is SGHTS and CDR2 YDEGEE. V was trimmed by 2 bases and J by 6 bases, leaving 12 bases between them. CDR3 sequence: CASSLSATGEQYF. The CDR3 DNA sequence: TGTGCCAGCAGCTTATCGGCAACTGGCGAGCAGTACTTC. The full variable domain, with the rest looked up from reference TRBV5-8 and TRBJ2-7, is EAGVTQSPTHLIKTRGQQATLRCSPISGHTSVYWYQQALGLGLQFLLWYDEGEERNRGNFPPRFSGRQFPNYSSELNVNALELEDSALYLCASSLSATGEQYFGPGTRLTVT.

J is TRBJ2-7 and V is TRBV9, with D maybe TRBD2 (6 bases). V was trimmed by 4 bases and J by 0 bases, leaving 14 bases between them. The germline V gene has CDR1 SGDLS and CDR2 YYNGEE. The CDR3 totals 15 residues. As DNA, the CDR3 is TGTGCCAGCAGCAAAGAGGGCGGGAACTCCTACGAGCAGTACTTC. Encoded protein: CASSKEGGNSYEQYF. Supplemented by reference TRBV9 and TRBJ2-7, the full variable domain reads DSGVTQTPKHLITATGQRVTLRCSPRSGDLSVYWYQQSLDQGLQFLIQYYNGEERAKGNILERFSAQQFPDLHSELNLSSLELGDSALYFCASSKEGGNSYEQYFGPGTRLTVT.

This clone was seen a single time. This chain links TRBV27 with TRBJ1-4; maybe TRBD1 (5 bases). Per the germline V gene, CDR1 is MNHEY and CDR2 is SMNVEV (reference sequence). The CDR3 consists of 16 residues. The ends were cut back, 3 bases at V and 3 bases at J, with 14 bases in the middle. CDR3 amino acids: CASSFYGGEANEKLFF. CDR3 in DNA: TGTGCCAGCAGTTTTTACGGAGGGGAGGCTAATGAAAAACTGTTTTTT.

V and J are TRBV7-8 and TRBJ2-4; D may be TRBD2 (7 bases). V was clipped by 0 bases and J by 2 bases, with 20 bases between them. Germline V CDR1 and CDR2: SGHVS, FQNEAQ. The CDR3 is made up of 19 amino acids. The CDR3 DNA sequence: TGTGCCAGCAGCTTAGCGGCGGAGGGGGGGATGTTGACCAAAAACATTCAGTACTTC. It codes for CASSLAAEGGMLTKNIQYF.

The chain links TRBV2 to TRBJ1-2, with 10 bases lining up with TRBD1. The CDR3 contains 16 residues. V dropped 2 bases and J dropped 4; count of bases not matched to a gene: 7. Germline V gene lookup returns CDR1 SNHLY and CDR2 FYNNEI. CDR3 sequence (DNA): TGTGCCAGCAGTGAACTCGGGACAGGGGAATCCTATGGCTACACCTTC. It specifies CASSELGTGESYGYTF.

In DNA, the CDR3 is TGTGCCAGCTCACCACCTCAGGGGGCTTTCTACAATGAGCAGTTCTTC. Translation: CASSPPQGAFYNEQFF. This chain links TRBV18 with TRBJ2-1; 8 nucleotides agree with TRBD1. This CDR3 spans 16 amino acids. The V segment lost 0 bases and the J segment 3 bases; nucleotides outside the gene matches: 4. Germline V gives CDR1 KGHSH, CDR2 LQKENI.

The chain recombines TRBV6-1 with TRBJ2-7; maybe TRBD2 (6 bases). The CDR3 is made up of 15 amino acids. Looked up from germline, CDR1 is MNHNS and CDR2 is SASEGT. Trimming stripped 6 bases from V and 5 bases from J, with 20 bases between. The CDR3 loop is CASRLASGLTHEQYF. CDR3 DNA: TGTGCCAGCAGACTCGCTTCGGGACTGACTCACGAGCAGTACTTC.

The chain is built from TRBV30 and TRBJ2-7; no firm D call. The CDR3 spans 13 residues. Trimming left V 0 bases short and J 3 bases short, with 9 bases between. CDR1 is GTSNPN and CDR2 is SVGIG in the germline V gene (reference sequence). The CDR3 DNA reads as TGTGCCTGGAGTGTTTCCAGAGGCTACGAGCAGTACTTC. Residues: CAWSVSRGYEQYF.

V usage is TRBV19 and J usage is TRBJ2-3; 8 bases align to TRBD1. The CDR3 extends over 15 amino acids. Per germline, CDR1 LNHDA and CDR2 SQIVND (reference sequence). After removal of 3 bases from V and 6 bases from J, the junction contained 8 bases not matched to a gene. The CDR3 sequence: CASSIKTGAPDTQYF. In DNA form, the CDR3 reads TGTGCCAGTAGTATTAAGACAGGGGCGCCTGATACGCAGTATTTT.

In DNA form, the CDR3 reads TGTGCCAGCAGTCGGAACATGGCCTACGAGCAGTACTTC. Its translation: CASSRNMAYEQYF. The chain has TRBV2 and TRBJ2-7; no clear D. V was clipped by 5 bases and J by 2 bases, with 10 bases between them. The CDR3 sequence is 13 residues long. The germline V gene encodes CDR1 SNHLY and CDR2 FYNNEI.

This chain joins TRBV11-2 and TRBJ1-1, with TRBD1 as a possible D gene (5 bases). Germline V gene data show CDR1 as SGHAT and CDR2 as FQNNGV. With 5 bases removed from V and 3 bases from J, the gap between germline ends came to 22 bases. The CDR3 runs 17 residues. The CDR3 sequence: CASSPRQGSTRYTEAFF. DNA of the CDR3: TGTGCCAGCAGCCCCCGTCAGGGAAGTACGAGGTACACTGAAGCTTTCTTT.

There are a few counts of this clone. The gene calls are TRBV5-1 and TRBJ1-1; 10 bases are shared with TRBD1. The germline gives CDR1 SGHRS, CDR2 YFSETQ. V was pared by 2 bases and J by 8 bases, with 3 bases of the junction left unmatched. The CDR3 runs 13 residues. The CDR3: CASSLQDRGEAFF. For the CDR3, the DNA is TGCGCCAGCAGCTTACAGGACAGGGGGGAAGCTTTCTTT.

This clone was counted a few times. The J gene is TRBJ1-2, the V gene TRBV7-9, with no clear D. Deletions cut 5 bases from V and 6 bases from J, with 10 bases between. The germline V gene has CDR1 SEHNR and CDR2 FQNEAQ (reference sequence). This CDR3 is 12 amino acids long. CDR3 in DNA: TGTGCCAGCAGCAGAGAGGGTCATGGCTACACCTTC. It codes for CASSREGHGYTF.

The CDR3 DNA follows: TGCGCCAGCAGCCAGGCTAGCAGATCCACAGATACGCAGTATTTT. Translated, it gives CASSQASRSTDTQYF. This chain uses TRBV5-1 with TRBJ2-3; TRBD2 might be the D (5 bases). There are 15 residues in the CDR3. Germline loops: CDR1 SGHRS, CDR2 YFSETQ. Trimming left V 4 bases short and J 2 bases short, with 14 bases between.

The J gene is TRBJ2-6, the V gene TRBV30; 8 nucleotides agree with TRBD1. The CDR3 totals 15 residues. The V gene end was trimmed by 4 bases and the J gene end by 4 bases; junction bases not matched to a gene: 6. In germline, CDR1 is GTSNPN, CDR2 SVGIG (reference sequence). DNA for the CDR3: TGTGCCTGGAATCCGACAGGGGTCGGGGCCAACGTCCTGACTTTC. Translation gives CAWNPTGVGANVLTF.

The chain has TRBV14 and TRBJ1-4; D is unclear. CDR3 length: 14 amino acids. With 3 bases removed from V and 8 bases from J, the gap between germline ends came to 13 bases. From germline, CDR1 is SGHDN and CDR2 FVKESK. CDR3 protein: CASSQRSIDEKLFF. Here the CDR3 DNA reads TGTGCCAGCAGCCAGAGATCAATAGACGAAAAACTGTTTTTT.

The CDR3 reads CASSEGEDYGYTF. In DNA form, the CDR3 reads TGTGCCAGCTCAGAGGGGGAAGACTATGGCTACACCTTC. V usage is TRBV18 and J usage is TRBJ1-2; TRBD1 is a possible D gene (6 bases). In germline, CDR1 is KGHSH, CDR2 LQKENI. This CDR3 contains 13 residues. The V and J ends lost 5 bases and 3 bases respectively, with 10 bases between them.

The rearrangement joins TRBV30 to TRBJ1-2, with a tentative D call TRBD1 (5 bases). Germline CDR1 and CDR2: GTSNPN and SVGIG (reference sequence). This CDR3 is 13 amino acids long. V was shortened by 1 base and J by 7 bases, with 13 bases between the two germline ends. The CDR3 region has the DNA TGTGCCTGGAGTGGTTCGGGGGGTGGTGGCTACACCTTC. Protein: CAWSGSGGGGYTF.

This chain joins TRBV6-1 and TRBJ1-4; D unresolved. The germline CDR1 and CDR2 sequences are MNHNS and SASEGT. The ends were cut back, 8 bases at V and 5 bases at J, with 18 bases in the middle. This CDR3 has 15 residues. DNA of the CDR3: TGTGCCAGCTTTGGATATAACAGCTCCAATGAAAAACTGTTTTTT. It translates to CASFGYNSSNEKLFF.

This sequence joins TRBV6-6 and TRBJ2-5; D gene ambiguous. The V and J ends lost 0 bases and 4 bases respectively, with 3 bases between them. This CDR3 is 12 amino acids long. Germline loops: CDR1 MNHNY, CDR2 SVGAGI (reference sequence). Written as DNA, the CDR3 is TGTGCCAGCAGTTACTCCCGAGAGACCCAGTACTTC. This sequence encodes CASSYSRETQYF.

The V call is TRBV28, the J call TRBJ2-4, with TRBD2 matching over 8 bases. This CDR3 is 13 amino acids long. Germline V gene sequence: CDR1 MDHEN, CDR2 SYDVKM. V dropped 7 bases and J dropped 8; count of bases not matched to a gene: 7. The CDR3 region has the DNA TGTGCCAGCAAATCGGGAGGGGGGTACATTCAGTACTTC. It encodes CASKSGGGYIQYF.

This chain uses TRBV2 with TRBJ1-3; D gene uncertain. The CDR3 length is 14 residues. The V gene lost 5 bases and the J gene lost 1 base, with 9 bases spanning the gap. From germline, CDR1 is SNHLY and CDR2 FYNNEI. CDR3 in amino acids: CASSPGLSGNTIYF. The CDR3 DNA follows: TGTGCCAGCAGTCCCGGACTATCTGGAAACACCATATATTTT. Combining the CDR3 with reference TRBV2 and TRBJ1-3 gives the whole variable domain EPEVTQTPSHQVTQMGQEVILRCVPISNHLYFYWYRQILGQKVEFLVSFYNNEISEKSEIFDDQFSVERPDGSNFTLKIRSTKLEDSAMYFCASSPGLSGNTIYFGEGSWLTVV.

This sequence joins TRBV19 and TRBJ1-5, with D perhaps TRBD1 (5 bases). The CDR3 contains 14 residues. V was clipped by 9 bases and J by 5 bases, with 17 bases between them. Germline V gene sequence: CDR1 LNHDA, CDR2 SQIVND (reference sequence). The CDR3 bases are TGTGCCAGCCACGGGTTAGGGGCAGATCAGCCCCAGCATTTT. Translated: CASHGLGADQPQHF.

The chain joins TRBV28 to TRBJ1-2; D remains ambiguous. The CDR3 has 15 residues. Germline CDR1 reads MDHEN; CDR2 reads SYDVKM. Trimming took 3 bases from V and 6 from J, leaving 17 bases between them. Here the CDR3 reads CASSLSLPPTHGYTF. CDR3 in DNA: TGTGCCAGCAGTTTGAGCCTACCCCCTACTCATGGCTACACCTTC.